Presented here are 9 T cell receptor beta chains from one specimen sequenced in a study of T cell responses to AZD1222 COVID-19 vaccine (dated by TCRdb to about 2021). Library construction relied on the immunoSEQ multiplex PCR assay. TCRdb carries this immuneACCESS record with in-frame sequences only. Its versions omit some clonotypes, under half of them owing to an unresolved V gene in the studies checked, with the rest unexplained. This sample lists roughly 140,000 clones; approximately 89% were detected once. Of the sample, roughly 4.7% falls within the top ten clones. The time point label, read with the paper, signifies: baseline before first vaccination. The source material was peripheral blood, sampled on day 0 of AZD1222 vaccination. Source of these receptors: an adult in good health.

The chain joins TRBV6-5 to TRBJ1-6, with 7 bases identical to TRBD1. After removal of 6 bases from V and 6 bases from J, the junction contained 5 bases not matched to a gene. The CDR3 covers 14 residues. Germline loops: CDR1 MNHEY, CDR2 SVGAGI. The CDR3 spells CASRTGQVNSPLHF. DNA for the CDR3: TGTGCCAGCAGGACAGGACAGGTTAATTCACCCCTCCACTTT.

The rearrangement joins TRBV24-1 to TRBJ1-4, with 9 bases matching TRBD1. Looked up from germline, CDR1 is KGHDR and CDR2 is SFDVKD. The CDR3 sequence is 13 residues long. The J segment lost 10 bases and the V segment lost 3 bases, leaving 2 bases of the junction unmatched. The CDR3 loop reads CATSDADRGKLFF. In DNA, the CDR3 is TGTGCCACCAGTGATGCGGACAGGGGAAAACTGTTTTTT.

The V call is TRBV12-5, the J call TRBJ2-1, with TRBD2 as a possible D gene (6 bases). Per germline, CDR1 LGHNT and CDR2 FRNRAP. This CDR3 contains 14 residues. The germline V and J ends were trimmed by 3 bases and 0 bases, with 6 bases remaining between them. Written as DNA, the CDR3 is TGTGCTAGTGGTTTTAGCGGCTCCTACAATGAGCAGTTCTTC. It translates to CASGFSGSYNEQFF. The full variable domain, rest sourced from reference TRBV12-5 and TRBJ2-1, is DARVTQTPRHKVTEMGQEVTMRCQPILGHNTVFWYRQTMMQGLELLAYFRNRAPLDDSGMPKDRFSAEMPDATLATLKIQPSEPRDSAVYFCASGFSGSYNEQFFGPGTRLTVL.

V usage is TRBV9 and J usage is TRBJ2-2, with D possibly being TRBD1 (6 bases). V lost 5 bases, J lost 3 bases, and 14 bases lay in between. From germline, CDR1 is SGDLS and CDR2 YYNGEE. CDR3 size: 15 residues. The CDR3 DNA reads as TGTGCCAGCAGAACCACAGGGATAGACACCGGGGAGCTGTTTTTT. Protein: CASRTTGIDTGELFF.

The chain recombines TRBV29-1 with TRBJ2-1; 7 bases are shared with TRBD2. Losses at the gene ends were 5 bases for V and 4 bases for J; bases not matched to a gene: 5. Germline CDR1 SQVTM, CDR2 ANQGSEA. This CDR3 spans 13 amino acids. Here the CDR3 DNA reads TGCAGCGTTTTCCCTAGCGGATACAATGAGCAGTTCTTC. This encodes CSVFPSGYNEQFF.

Here the CDR3 DNA reads TGCGCCAGCAGCCGAGAACCCGGGACTAGCGGGAGTAGGAATGAGCAGTTCTTC. Protein product: CASSREPGTSGSRNEQFF. V gene TRBV4-1 combines with J gene TRBJ2-1; 14 positions match TRBD2. V shed 4 bases, J shed 7 bases, and the junction held 12 bases outside the gene matches. The CDR3 totals 18 residues. Germline-derived CDR1 and CDR2 are MGHRA and YSYEKL.

The rearrangement uses TRBV5-1 and TRBJ2-7; a weak D match, TRBD1 (6 bases). Germline V gene sequence: CDR1 SGHRS, CDR2 YFSETQ. The CDR3 spans 14 residues. Trimming took off 0 bases at V and 4 bases at J, with 11 bases between the two ends. The CDR3 reads CASSLVVQGYEQYF. CDR3 nucleotide sequence: TGCGCCAGCAGCTTGGTGGTTCAGGGGTACGAGCAGTACTTC.

The chain uses TRBV6-4 and TRBJ2-1; 7 positions agree with TRBD1. The CDR3 length is 13 residues. The germline V gene encodes CDR1 MRHNA and CDR2 SNTAGT. Trimming at V came to 4 bases and at J to 7 bases, leaving 4 bases not matched to a gene. The CDR3 DNA sequence: TGTGCCAGCAGTGCCACGACAGGGAATGAGCAGTTCTTC. Translated, it gives CASSATTGNEQFF.

The chain uses TRBV4-2 and TRBJ1-1, with D unclear. V was clipped by 6 bases and J by 11 bases, with 25 bases between them. CDR3 length equals 15 residues. CDR1 is LGHNA and CDR2 is YNFKEQ in the germline V gene. CDR3 coding DNA: TGTGCCAGCAGGGTAAGTGACGTTGGCGCCTACGGGGCTTTCTTT. It is translated as CASRVSDVGAYGAFF.